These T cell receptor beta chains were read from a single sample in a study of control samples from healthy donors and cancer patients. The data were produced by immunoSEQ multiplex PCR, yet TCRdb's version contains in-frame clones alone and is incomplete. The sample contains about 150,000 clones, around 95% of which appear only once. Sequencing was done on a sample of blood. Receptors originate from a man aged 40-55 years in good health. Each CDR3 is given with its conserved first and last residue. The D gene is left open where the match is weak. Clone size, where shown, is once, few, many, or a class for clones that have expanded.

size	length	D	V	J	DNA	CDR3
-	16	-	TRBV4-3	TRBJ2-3	TGCGCCAGCAGCCAAGAGTTACAGGTCAGGACAGATACGCAGTATTTT	CASSQELQVRTDTQYF
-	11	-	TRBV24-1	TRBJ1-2	TGTGCCACCAGTGATTTAGGAGGCTACACCTTC	CATSDLGGYTF
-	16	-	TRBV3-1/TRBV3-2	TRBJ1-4	TGTGCCAGCAGCCCAGATAATGCCCAGGGATGGGAAAAACTGTTTTTT	CASSPDNAQGWEKLFF
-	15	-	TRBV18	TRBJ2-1	TGTGCCAGCTCACCATGGGCAGGGGGGAGCGATGAGCAGTTCTTC	CASSPWAGGSDEQFF
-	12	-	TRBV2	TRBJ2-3	TGTGCCAGCAGAGGTGGGACAGATACGCAGTATTTT	CASRGGTDTQYF
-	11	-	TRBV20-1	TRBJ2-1	TGCAGTGCTAGTGAGGGCCATGAGCAGTTCTTC	CSASEGHEQFF
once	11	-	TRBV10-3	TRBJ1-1	TGTGCCATAGGGGGGGGCACTGAAGCTTTCTTT	CAIGGGTEAFF
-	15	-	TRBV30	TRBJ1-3	TGTGCCTGGAGTGTGGGGAGACCCTCTGGAAACACCATATATTTT	CAWSVGRPSGNTIYF
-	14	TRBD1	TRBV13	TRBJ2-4	TGTGCCAGCAGCTTGGGGACAGGGGGAAACATTCAGTACTTC	CASSLGTGGNIQYF
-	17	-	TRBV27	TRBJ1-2	TGTGCCAGCAGTTTCGCGGCAGGGACTGGTTTTGACTATGGCTACACCTTC	CASSFAAGTGFDYGYTF
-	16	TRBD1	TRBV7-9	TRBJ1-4	TGTGCCAGCAGCCCGGGACAGAACCTCCTTAATGAAAAACTGTTTTTT	CASSPGQNLLNEKLFF
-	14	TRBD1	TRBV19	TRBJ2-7	TGTGCCAGTAGTATAGGTGGGACAGAATACGAGCAGTACTTC	CASSIGGTEYEQYF
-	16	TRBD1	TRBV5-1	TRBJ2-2	TGCGCCAGCAGCTTCTGGGACAGGGGGCCAACCGGGGAGCTGTTTTTT	CASSFWDRGPTGELFF
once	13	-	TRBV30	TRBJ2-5	TGTGCCTGGAGTGTACGTGGGGAAGAGACCCAGTACTTC	CAWSVRGEETQYF
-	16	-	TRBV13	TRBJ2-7	TGTGCCAGCAGCTCAAATCCTATACAGGGCGTAGGCGAGCAGTACTTC	CASSSNPIQGVGEQYF
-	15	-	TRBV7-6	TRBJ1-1	TGTGCCAGCAGCTCATCCCTGACAGGGAACACTGAAGCTTTCTTT	CASSSSLTGNTEAFF
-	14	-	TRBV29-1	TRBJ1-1	TGCAGCGTCCCCGCCGGGCAGGGCGGCACTGAAGCTTTCTTT	CSVPAGQGGTEAFF
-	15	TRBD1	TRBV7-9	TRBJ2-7	TGTGCCAGCAGCCCCGGACAGGGGGCTTATTACGAGCAGTACTTC	CASSPGQGAYYEQYF
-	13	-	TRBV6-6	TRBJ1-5	TGTGCCAGCAGTTACGAGGGGGTTCAGCCCCAGCATTTT	CASSYEGVQPQHF
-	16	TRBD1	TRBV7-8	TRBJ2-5	TGTGCCAGCAGCTCACTTAGGGACAGGGAGGGAGAGACCCAGTACTTC	CASSSLRDREGETQYF
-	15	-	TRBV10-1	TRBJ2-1	TGCGCCAGCAGTGGAACCGGGACAATCTACAATGAGCAGTTCTTC	CASSGTGTIYNEQFF
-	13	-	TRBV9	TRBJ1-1	TGTGCCAGCAGCGTAGGGGAGAACACTGAAGCTTTCTTT	CASSVGENTEAFF
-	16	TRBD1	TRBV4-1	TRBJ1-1	TGCGCCAGCAGCCAAGGTTTGGTCAGGGGGGACACTGAAGCTTTCTTT	CASSQGLVRGDTEAFF
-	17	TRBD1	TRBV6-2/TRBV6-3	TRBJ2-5	TGTGCCAGCAGTTACGCAACCCACAGGGGTTGGCAAGAGACCCAGTACTTC	CASSYATHRGWQETQYF
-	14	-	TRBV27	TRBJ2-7	TGTGCCAGCAGTTTATCGGGGCGGGGCTACGAGCAGTACTTC	CASSLSGRGYEQYF
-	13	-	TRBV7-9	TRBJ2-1	TGTGCCAGCAGAGGGACGGGCTACAATGAGCAGTTCTTC	CASRGTGYNEQFF
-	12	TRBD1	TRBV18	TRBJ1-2	TGTGCCAGTTTTGGGACAGGCTATGGCTACACCTTC	CASFGTGYGYTF
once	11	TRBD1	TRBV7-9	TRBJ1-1	TGTGCCAGCAGGGGACAGCACCGAGCTTTCTTT	CASRGQHRAFF
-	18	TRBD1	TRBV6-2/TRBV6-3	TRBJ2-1	TGTGCCAGCAGTTACGCAGGGGGCGACGAGTATCCCTACAATGAGCAGTTCTTC	CASSYAGGDEYPYNEQFF
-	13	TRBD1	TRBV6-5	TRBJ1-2	TGTGCCAGCAAAGGGACAGGGGCTTTTGGCTACACCTTC	CASKGTGAFGYTF
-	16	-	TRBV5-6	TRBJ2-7	TGTGCCAGCAGCTCGACCGAGGGACGGAGGTCCCTGGAGCAGTACTTC	CASSSTEGRRSLEQYF
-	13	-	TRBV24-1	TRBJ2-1	TGTGCCACCAGTGTAGGAGGGATTGATGAGCAGTTCTTC	CATSVGGIDEQFF
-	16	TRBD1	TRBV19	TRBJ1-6	TGTGCCAGTAGTATAGACATCACAGGGGGCGGTTCACCCCTCCACTTT	CASSIDITGGGSPLHF
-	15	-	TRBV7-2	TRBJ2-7	TGTGCCAGCAGCCTAGGGTGGGGTAGCTCCTACGAGCAGTACTTC	CASSLGWGSSYEQYF
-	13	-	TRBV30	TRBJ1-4	TGTGCCTGGAGCCCGAGTTTTAATGAAAAACTGTTTTTT	CAWSPSFNEKLFF
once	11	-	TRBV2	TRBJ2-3	TGTGCCAGCGATGGTCGTGATACGCAGTATTTT	CASDGRDTQYF
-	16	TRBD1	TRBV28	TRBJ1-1	TGTGCCAGCAGGCAGCACTGGGGGACAGGGGGGCCTGAAGCTTTCTTT	CASRQHWGTGGPEAFF
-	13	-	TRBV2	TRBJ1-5	TGTGCTGGGGCACCCGGGCCCAATCAGCCCCAGCATTTT	CAGAPGPNQPQHF
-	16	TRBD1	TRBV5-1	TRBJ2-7	TGCGCCAGCAGCCTTGGGCTTAACAGGGGGCAACGCGAGCAGTACTTC	CASSLGLNRGQREQYF
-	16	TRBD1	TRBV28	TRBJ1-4	TGTGCCAGCAGTTCTCCGGGACAGGGGGCCGGTGAAAAACTGTTTTTT	CASSSPGQGAGEKLFF
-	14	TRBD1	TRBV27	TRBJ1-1	TGTGCCAGCAGTCCCAGGGGGATGAACACTGAAGCTTTCTTT	CASSPRGMNTEAFF
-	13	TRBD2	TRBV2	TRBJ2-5	TGTGCCAGCCTGGGGGGGGGCCAAGAGACCCAGTACTTC	CASLGGGQETQYF
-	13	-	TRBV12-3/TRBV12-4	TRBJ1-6	TGTGCCAGCAGCCCCCGAGCTAATTCACCCCTCCACTTT	CASSPRANSPLHF
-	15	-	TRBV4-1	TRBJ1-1	TGCGCCAGCAGCCAAGGCCATCACGGTAACACTGAAGCTTTCTTT	CASSQGHHGNTEAFF
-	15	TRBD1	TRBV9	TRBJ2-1	TGTGCCAGCAGCGTAGCGGGACAGGGCTACAATGAGCAGTTCTTC	CASSVAGQGYNEQFF
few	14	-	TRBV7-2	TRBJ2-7	TGTGCCAGCAGCTTAGGACTCAAATCCTACGAGCAGTACTTC	CASSLGLKSYEQYF
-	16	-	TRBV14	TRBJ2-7	TGTGCCAGCAGCCAAGATATGGCAGGGGGGAGTAGCGAGCAGTACTTC	CASSQDMAGGSSEQYF
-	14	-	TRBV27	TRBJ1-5	TGTGCCAGCAGTTTAGGCAGGAGCAATCAGCCCCAGCATTTT	CASSLGRSNQPQHF
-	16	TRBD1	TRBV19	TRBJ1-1	TGTGCCAGTAGTCTCCCTGGGGGACAGGTGAACACTGAAGCTTTCTTT	CASSLPGGQVNTEAFF
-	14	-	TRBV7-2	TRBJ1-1	TGTGCCAGCAGCTTAAAATCGGGGAGCGCTGAAGCTTTCTTT	CASSLKSGSAEAFF
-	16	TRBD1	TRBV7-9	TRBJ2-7	TGTGCCAGCAGCGCGGTAAGGACAGGGGACCCCTACGAGCAGTACTTC	CASSAVRTGDPYEQYF
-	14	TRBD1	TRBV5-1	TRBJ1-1	TGCGCCAGCAGCTTTACAGGGGAGTGGACTGAAGCTTTCTTT	CASSFTGEWTEAFF
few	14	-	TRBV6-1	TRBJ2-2	TGTGCCAGCAGTGATGGCAGGCGAACCGGGGAGCTGTTTTTT	CASSDGRRTGELFF
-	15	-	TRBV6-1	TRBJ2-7	TGTGCCAGCAGTGAACGAGGGGGTACAACGGGCGAGCAGTACTTC	CASSERGGTTGEQYF
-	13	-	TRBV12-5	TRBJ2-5	TGTGCTAGTGGTTTACAGGCCCAAGAGACCCAGTACTTC	CASGLQAQETQYF